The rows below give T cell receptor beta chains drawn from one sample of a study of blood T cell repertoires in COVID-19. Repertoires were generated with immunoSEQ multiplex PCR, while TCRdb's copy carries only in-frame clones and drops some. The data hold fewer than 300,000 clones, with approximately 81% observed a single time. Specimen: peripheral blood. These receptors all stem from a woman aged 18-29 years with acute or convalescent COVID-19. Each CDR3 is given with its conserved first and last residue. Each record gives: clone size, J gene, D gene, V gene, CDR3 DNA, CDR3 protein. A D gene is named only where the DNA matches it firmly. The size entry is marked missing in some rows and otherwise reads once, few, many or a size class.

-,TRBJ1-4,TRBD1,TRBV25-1,TGTGCCAGCAGTGACCCGACAGGGGCGAGGGAAAAACTGTTTTTT,CASSDPTGAREKLFF
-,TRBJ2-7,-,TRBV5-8,TGTGCCAGCAGCTCCACCGGACTGGCGTCCCCCCAGTACTTC,CASSSTGLASPQYF
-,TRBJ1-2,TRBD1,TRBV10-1,TGCGCCAGCATTTTCCAGGGGGCCTCAGGTGGCTACACCTTC,CASIFQGASGGYTF
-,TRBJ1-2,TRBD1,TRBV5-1,TGCGCCAGCAGCTTGGCGGGACAGTCCTATGGCTACACCTTC,CASSLAGQSYGYTF
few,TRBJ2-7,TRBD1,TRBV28,TGTGCCAGCAGTTTATGGACAGGGAGCTACGAGCAGTACTTC,CASSLWTGSYEQYF
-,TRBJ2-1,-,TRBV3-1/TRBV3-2,TGTGCCAGCAGACGACAATCCTACAATGAGCAGTTCTTC,CASRRQSYNEQFF
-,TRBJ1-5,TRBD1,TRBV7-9,TGTGCCAGCAGCGGGGAGGGGACAGGGAATCAGCCCCAGCATTTT,CASSGEGTGNQPQHF
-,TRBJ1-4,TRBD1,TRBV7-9,TGTGCCAGCAGCTTGGGAGACAGGGTTGAAAAACTGTTTTTT,CASSLGDRVEKLFF
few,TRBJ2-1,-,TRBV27,TGTGCCAGCAGAATGACTAGGGAAGCCTACAATGAGCAGTTCTTC,CASRMTREAYNEQFF
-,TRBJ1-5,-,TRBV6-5,TGTGCCAGCAGTCGGACAGCTAATAGCAATCAGCCCCAGCATTTT,CASSRTANSNQPQHF
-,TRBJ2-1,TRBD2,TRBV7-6,TGTGCCAGCAGGGAGGGACTAGCGGGAGAAGGGGAGCAGTTCTTC,CASREGLAGEGEQFF
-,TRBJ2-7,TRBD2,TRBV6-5,TGTGCCAGCAGTCCACTAGCGGGAGACTCCTACGAGCAGTACTTC,CASSPLAGDSYEQYF
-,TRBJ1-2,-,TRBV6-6,TGTGCCAGCAGGGATGAACGACAGGACGGCTATGGCTACACCTTC,CASRDERQDGYGYTF
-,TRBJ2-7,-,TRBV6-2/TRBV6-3,TGTGCCAGCAGTTACGCGGGTTACGAGCAGTACTTC,CASSYAGYEQYF
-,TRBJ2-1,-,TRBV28,TGTGCCAGCAGTTCGGTTTGGGAGCTCGATGAGCAGTTCTTC,CASSSVWELDEQFF
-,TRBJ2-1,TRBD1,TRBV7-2,TGTGCCAGCAGCTTTCTAGGGACAGTCTACAATGAGCAGTTCTTC,CASSFLGTVYNEQFF
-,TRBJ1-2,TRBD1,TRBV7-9,TGTGCCAGCAGTTACACAGGGGGCGCCTATGGCTACACCTTC,CASSYTGGAYGYTF
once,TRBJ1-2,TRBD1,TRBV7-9,TGTGCCAGCAGCTCCTCTAACAGGGGCTACTATGGCTACACCTTC,CASSSSNRGYYGYTF
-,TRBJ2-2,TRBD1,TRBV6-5,TGTGCCAGCAGACCGACAGGGGTTGGCACCGGGGAGCTGTTTTTT,CASRPTGVGTGELFF
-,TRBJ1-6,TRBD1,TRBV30,TGTGCCTGGAGTGTTACAGGGGATTCACCCCTCCACTTT,CAWSVTGDSPLHF
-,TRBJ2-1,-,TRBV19,TGTGCCAGTAACTCAGAGGGTCCTGAGCAGTTCTTC,CASNSEGPEQFF
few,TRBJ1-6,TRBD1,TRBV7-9,TGTGCCAGCAGCTTCTGGGACAGCGATAATTCACCCCTCCACTTT,CASSFWDSDNSPLHF
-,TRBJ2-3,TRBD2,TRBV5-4,TGTGCCAGCAGCCCGCCAGGCCTAGCGGCATCCACAGATACGCAGTATTTT,CASSPPGLAASTDTQYF
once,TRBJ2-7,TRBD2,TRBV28,TGTGCCAGCAGAAGGACTAGCGGGGCAACCGTCTCCTACGAGCAGTACTTC,CASRRTSGATVSYEQYF
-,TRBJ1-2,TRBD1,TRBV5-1,TGCGCCAGCAGCTTGGCCTCCGGGACAGCCTATGGCTACACCTTC,CASSLASGTAYGYTF
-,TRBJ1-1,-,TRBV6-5,TGTGCCAGCAGTTACACGGGGGACCGCACTGAAGCTTTCTTT,CASSYTGDRTEAFF
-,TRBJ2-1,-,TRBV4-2,TGTGCCAGCAAGGGCGGGACAGCCTACAATGAGCAGTTCTTC,CASKGGTAYNEQFF
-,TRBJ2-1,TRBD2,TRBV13,TGTGCCAGCAGCTTGGATCTAGCGGGAGGGCCAGGTGAGCAGTTCTTC,CASSLDLAGGPGEQFF
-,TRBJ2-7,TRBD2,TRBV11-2,TGTGCCAGCAGCTTAGATGCACTCGGGACTAGCGGGAGCGGGGAGCAGTACTTC,CASSLDALGTSGSGEQYF
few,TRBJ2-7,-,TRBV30,TGTGCCTGGAGTGGTGAACTCTACGAGCAGTACTTC,CAWSGELYEQYF
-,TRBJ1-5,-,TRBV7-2,TGTGCCAGCAGCTTAGATTTAGTGAGGGCAAGCAATCAGCCCCAGCATTTT,CASSLDLVRASNQPQHF
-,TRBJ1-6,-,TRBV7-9,TGTGCCAGCAGCTTATCGGACAGAAATTCACCCCTCCACTTT,CASSLSDRNSPLHF
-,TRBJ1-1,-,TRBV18,TGTGCCAGCTCACCAGGCGCAGGGAACACTGAAGCTTTCTTT,CASSPGAGNTEAFF
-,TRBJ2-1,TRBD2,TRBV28,TGTGCCAGCAGTTTAGAGCGGGAGGGCTCCACAATCAATGAGCAGTTCTTC,CASSLEREGSTINEQFF
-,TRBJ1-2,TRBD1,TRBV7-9,TGTGCCAGCAGCCGGGACAGGGTGAACATTGGGGGCTACACCTTC,CASSRDRVNIGGYTF
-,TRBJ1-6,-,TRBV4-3,TGCGCCAGCAGCCAAGGTGCGGGTAAAGGGTGGAATTCACCCCTCCACTTT,CASSQGAGKGWNSPLHF
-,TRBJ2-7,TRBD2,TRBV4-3,TGCGCCAGCAGCCAAGATCCCCCTAGGACTAGCGGGATGTACGAGCAGTACTTC,CASSQDPPRTSGMYEQYF
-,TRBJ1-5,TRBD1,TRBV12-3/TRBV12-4,TGTGCCAGCTCAGGGGGGAGCAATCAGCCCCAGCATTTT,CASSGGSNQPQHF
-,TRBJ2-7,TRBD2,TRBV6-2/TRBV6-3,TGTGCCAGCAGCAACTCCGGGGGAGGGCCCCCTACCGAGCAGTACTTC,CASSNSGGGPPTEQYF
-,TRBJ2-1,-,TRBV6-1,TGTGCCAGCAGTGAAGCGGGGCCCCAAGTTTCCTACAATGAGCAGTTCTTC,CASSEAGPQVSYNEQFF
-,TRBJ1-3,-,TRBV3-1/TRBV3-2,TGTGCCAGCAGCCAAGATTTAACAGCCGGAAACACCATATATTTT,CASSQDLTAGNTIYF
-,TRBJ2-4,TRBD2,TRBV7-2,TGTGCCAGCAGCTTACAAGGACTAGCGGCCAAAAACATTCAGTACTTC,CASSLQGLAAKNIQYF
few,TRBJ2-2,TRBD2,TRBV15,TGTGCCACCAGCAGAGGACTAGCGGTCACCGGGGAGCTGTTTTTT,CATSRGLAVTGELFF
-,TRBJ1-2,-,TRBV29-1,TGCAGCGTTGCTCTTAGGGGGATTGGAGGCTACACCTTC,CSVALRGIGGYTF
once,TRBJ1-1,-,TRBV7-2,TGTGCCAGCAGCTTAGGAGGGGGAACTGAAGCTTTCTTT,CASSLGGGTEAFF
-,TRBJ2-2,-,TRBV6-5,TGTGCCAGCAGTTACGACAGCTACACCGGGGAGCTGTTTTTT,CASSYDSYTGELFF
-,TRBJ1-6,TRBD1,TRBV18,TGTGCCAGCGGCCGGGACAGGGGTAATTCACCCCTCCACTTT,CASGRDRGNSPLHF
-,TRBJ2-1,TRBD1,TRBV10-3,TGTGCCATCAGTCTACAGGGGGCCTACAATGAGCAGTTCTTC,CAISLQGAYNEQFF
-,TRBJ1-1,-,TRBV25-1,TGTGCCAGCAGTGAATTTATGAACACTGAAGCTTTCTTT,CASSEFMNTEAFF
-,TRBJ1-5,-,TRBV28,TGTGCCAGCAGTTTAGGCCAGTCCCCTAATCAGCCCCAGCATTTT,CASSLGQSPNQPQHF
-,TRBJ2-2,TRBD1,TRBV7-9,TGTGCCAGCAGCTTAAGGACAGGGACCGGGGAGCTGTTTTTT,CASSLRTGTGELFF
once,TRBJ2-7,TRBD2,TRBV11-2,TGTGCCAGCAGCCCCCTCGGACTAGCGGGAGGGCGGAACGAGCAGTACTTC,CASSPLGLAGGRNEQYF
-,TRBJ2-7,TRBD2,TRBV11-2,TGTGCCAGCAGCACGTGGACTAGCGGACTCTCCTACGAGCAGTACTTC,CASSTWTSGLSYEQYF
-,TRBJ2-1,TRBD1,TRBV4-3,TGCGCCAGCAGCCCCCTACCGGGACAGGTAGGCGATGAGCAGTTCTTC,CASSPLPGQVGDEQFF